This TCR beta chain was retrieved from a study of human T cells and chemical hapten exposure. As for the study in general: Read at 6 days, the patch tests placed 0.01% DPC on the upper back. General study results and limits: With regard to DPC sensitization, TCRs above 1 in 1000 frequency did not change. Expanded TCRs showed more large CDR3 clusters than pre-sensitization or healthy control sets.

Germline CDR1 MNHEY, CDR2 SVGAGI. V gave up 2 bases and J gave up 3 bases, with 7 bases separating them. The CDR3 loop spans 13 amino acids. Notes on this clonotype: Antigen: not known.

In TCRdb, the RACE reads were re-called with MiXCR into one record per CDR3 protein. The sample has some 170,000 distinct CDR3 sequences, about 20% seen once; the top ten hold under 7.5%. The time point is: patch test 1, 2 weeks after DPC sensitization. Treatment meaning: therapeutic diphenylcyclopropenone sensitization with weekly scalp DPC. The origin of this receptor is a woman in her fifties or sixties with alopecia areata. Some clones in this sample may be carry-over from other donors' samples. The chain couples TRBV6-5 to TRBJ1-2, with unresolved D. The sample consisted of whole blood, taken in connection with sensitization to the hapten diphenylcyclopropenone (DPC). The CDR3 protein is CASSYEADYGYTF. In nucleotides, the CDR3 is TGTGCCAGCAGTTACGAAGCAGACTATGGCTACACCTTC.